Following are 16 T cell receptor beta chains from one sample sequenced in a study of T cells in Graves' hyperthyroidism and ophthalmopathy. TCR beta CDR3 sequences were amplified from RNA transcripts. HTBI primers were the set used in a first-round RT-PCR of the TCR CDR3. TCRdb analysed the multiplex PCR reads with MiXCR anew, one entry per CDR3 protein. The sample holds 500,000 to 600,000 distinct CDR3 sequences; roughly 45% are singletons and the top ten take around two fifths. Specimen: peripheral blood or thyroid tissue (not recorded which). These receptors all stem from an adult woman with Graves' disease, either hyperthyroidism or ophthalmopathy (not recorded which).

This clonotype was found many times. V and J are TRBV7-2 and TRBJ1-1, with no clear D. This CDR3 is built from 13 residues. The germline V gene has CDR1 SGHTA and CDR2 FQGNSA. Trimming pared 1 base from V and 1 base from J, leaving 4 bases between. CDR3 coding DNA: TGTGCCAGCAGCTTAGTCGGGAACACTGAAGCTTTCTTT. Amino acid sequence: CASSLVGNTEAFF. Supplemented by reference TRBV7-2 and TRBJ1-1, the full variable domain reads GAGVSQSPSNKVTEKGKDVELRCDPISGHTALYWYRQSLGQGLEFLIYFQGNSAPDKSGLPSDRFSAERTGGSVSTLTIQRTQQEDSAVYLCASSLVGNTEAFFGQGTRLTVV.

This clonotype was observed a few times. CDR3 in DNA: TGCGCCAGCAGCTACCTCAGCGACTACGAGCAGTACTTC. This sequence encodes CASSYLSDYEQYF. This rearrangement joins TRBV5-1 to TRBJ2-7, with D uncertain. Trimming stripped 3 bases from V and 3 bases from J, with 10 bases between. The CDR3 covers 13 residues. Germline loops: CDR1 SGHRS, CDR2 YFSETQ.

This clonotype appeared many times. The chain combines TRBV20-1 with TRBJ2-7; the D is unclear. Trimming left V 2 bases short and J 2 bases short, with 10 bases between. Germline V lookup: CDR1 DFQATT, CDR2 SNEGSKA (reference sequence). The CDR3 covers 13 residues. This chain's CDR3 is CSARPPGPYEQYF. Written as DNA, the CDR3 is TGCAGTGCTAGACCCCCAGGACCCTACGAGCAGTACTTC.

This clonotype showed up just a few times. For the CDR3, the DNA is TGTGCCAGCAGCTTAAGCCACGGGAACACTGAAGCTTTCTTT. Translating it yields CASSLSHGNTEAFF. The rearrangement uses TRBV7-9 and TRBJ1-1, with D uncertain. V was pared by 2 bases and J by 1 base, with 8 bases between. The germline CDR1 and CDR2 sequences are SEHNR and FQNEAQ (reference sequence). This CDR3 comprises 14 residues.

This clonotype showed up many times. CDR3 nucleotides: TGTGCCAGCAGTGAAGTCCGACTAGCGGGGGGCGGGGAGCTGTTTTTT. This codes for CASSEVRLAGGGELFF. The chain is built from TRBV2 and TRBJ2-2; 13 bases fit TRBD2. The V gene end was trimmed by 1 base and the J gene end by 7 bases; junction bases not matched to a gene: 3. This CDR3 has 16 amino acids. Germline V CDR1 and CDR2: SNHLY, FYNNEI.

This clonotype was seen ten or more times. This chain links TRBV7-3 with TRBJ2-1, with unresolved D. The CDR3 is 15 amino acids. V was trimmed by 2 bases and J by 0 bases, leaving 8 bases between them. The V gene's germline CDR1 is SGHTA and CDR2 FQGTGA. The CDR3 protein is CASSLLGGSYNEQFF. Written as DNA, the CDR3 is TGTGCCAGCAGCTTACTGGGCGGCTCCTACAATGAGCAGTTCTTC.

V is TRBV14 and J is TRBJ2-7, with 8 positions matching TRBD1. The trim removed 6 bases at V and 3 bases at J, leaving 10 bases unmatched. The CDR3 is 15 residues long. Germline lookup yields CDR1 SGHDN and CDR2 FVKESK. CDR3 bases: TGTGCCAGCAGAAAGACAGGGGAAAGGTACTACGAGCAGTACTTC. The encoded protein is CASRKTGERYYEQYF.

This clonotype was counted ten times or more. The genes are TRBV4-3 and TRBJ1-1; no firm D call. The CDR3 contains 13 residues. The V gene lost 4 bases and the J gene lost 4 bases, with 10 bases spanning the gap. Germline V gene data show CDR1 as LGHNA and CDR2 as YSLEER. The chain's CDR3 is CASSRYGGTEAFF. Written as DNA, the CDR3 is TGCGCCAGCAGCCGTTACGGAGGCACTGAAGCTTTCTTT.

With respect to this clonotype: One base away lies a much larger clone, so this may be a sequencing read error. The V gene is TRBV6-2 or TRBV6-3, the J gene TRBJ1-2; possibly TRBD1 for D (5 bases). CDR3 length: 12 residues. Germline V lookup: CDR1 MNHEY, CDR2 SVGEGT. The chain's CDR3 is CAGRRAGHGYTF. CDR3 in DNA: TGTGCCGGCAGGAGGGCGGGACATGGCTACACCTTC.

This rearrangement joins TRBV7-9 to TRBJ1-6, with 9 bases matching TRBD1. The CDR3 length is 14 residues. V gave up 5 bases and J gave up 10 bases; unmatched junction bases: 6. Germline lookup yields CDR1 SEHNR and CDR2 FQNEAQ (reference sequence). The CDR3 nucleotides are TGTGCCAGCAGCCACCGGGACAGGGAATCACCCCTCCACTTT. As protein: CASSHRDRESPLHF.

The chain recombines TRBV2 with TRBJ1-1; possibly TRBD1 for D (6 bases). Trimming left V 7 bases short and J 3 bases short, with 21 bases between. In germline, CDR1 is SNHLY, CDR2 FYNNEI. CDR3 length equals 16 residues. The CDR3 DNA follows: TGTGCCAGCACCCCAACTCCATCCAGGGGAGACACTGAAGCTTTCTTT. Protein: CASTPTPSRGDTEAFF.

J is TRBJ1-1 and V is TRBV7-3; D gene uncertain. Trimming removed 8 bases from V and 1 base from J, with 11 bases in between. This CDR3 is 13 amino acids long. Germline lookup yields CDR1 SGHTA and CDR2 FQGTGA. In DNA, the CDR3 is TGTGCCAGCTCGAGGATTTGGAACACTGAAGCTTTCTTT. Its protein product is CASSRIWNTEAFF.

This chain uses TRBV4-3 with TRBJ2-7, with 7 nucleotides matching TRBD1. Germline trimming cut 1 base from V and 3 bases from J; bases unmatched to any gene: 9. The CDR3 extends over 16 amino acids. Germline values: CDR1 LGHNA, CDR2 YSLEER. CDR3 protein: CASSQGRTGRGYEQYF. CDR3 bases: TGCGCCAGCAGCCAAGGTAGGACAGGACGGGGCTACGAGCAGTACTTC.

The V gene is TRBV15, the J gene TRBJ1-4; no clear D gene. V lost 2 bases and J lost 4, with 5 bases in between. The CDR3 is 13 residues long. Germline CDR1 is LNHNV and CDR2 is YYDKDF (reference sequence). DNA for the CDR3: TGTGCCACCAGCAGAATGAATAATGAAAAACTGTTTTTT. Protein product: CATSRMNNEKLFF.

The chain employs TRBV7-3 and TRBJ2-3, with D tentatively TRBD1 or TRBD2 (5 bases each). Germline assignment: CDR1 SGHTA and CDR2 FQGTGA. The CDR3 has 15 residues. Deletions cut 2 bases from V and 2 bases from J, with 11 bases between. This chain's CDR3 is CASSLRGAPTDTQYF. The CDR3 bases are TGTGCCAGCAGCTTACGGGGCGCCCCCACAGATACGCAGTATTTT.

This clonotype was detected only a few times. The chain carries TRBV29-1 and TRBJ1-3; D is undetermined. Germline V gene data show CDR1 as SQVTM and CDR2 as ANQGSEA. V was trimmed by 4 bases and J by 8 bases, leaving 12 bases between them. The CDR3 runs 12 residues. The CDR3 DNA is TGCAGCGTTGTGGAGGATGGCTACACCATATATTTT. Its protein is CSVVEDGYTIYF.